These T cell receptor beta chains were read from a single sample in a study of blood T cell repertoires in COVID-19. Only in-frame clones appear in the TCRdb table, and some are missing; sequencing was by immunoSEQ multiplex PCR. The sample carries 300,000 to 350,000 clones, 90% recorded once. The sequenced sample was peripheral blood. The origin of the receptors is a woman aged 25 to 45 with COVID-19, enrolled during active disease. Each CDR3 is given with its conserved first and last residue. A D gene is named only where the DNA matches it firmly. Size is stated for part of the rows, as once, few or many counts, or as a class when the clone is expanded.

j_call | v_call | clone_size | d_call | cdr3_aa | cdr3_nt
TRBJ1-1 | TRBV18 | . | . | CASSTKDGGTEAFF | TGTGCCAGCTCAACCAAGGACGGGGGCACTGAAGCTTTCTTT
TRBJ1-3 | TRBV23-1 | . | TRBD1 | CASSHSSTGRLGTIYF | TGCGCCAGCAGTCACTCCTCGACAGGGAGGCTCGGCACCATATATTTT
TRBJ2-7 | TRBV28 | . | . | CASSFPRHLLSYEQYF | TGTGCCAGCAGTTTCCCCCGGCATTTACTATCCTACGAGCAGTACTTC
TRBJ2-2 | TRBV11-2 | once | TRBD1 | CASSLGRDSSTGELFF | TGTGCCAGCAGCTTAGGAAGGGACAGTTCCACCGGGGAGCTGTTTTTT
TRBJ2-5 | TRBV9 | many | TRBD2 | CASSAEGLASETQYF | TGTGCCAGCAGCGCGGAGGGACTAGCCAGCGAGACCCAGTACTTC
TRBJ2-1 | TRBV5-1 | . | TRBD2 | CASSMREGGGEQFF | TGCGCCAGCAGCATGCGGGAGGGGGGCGGTGAGCAGTTCTTC
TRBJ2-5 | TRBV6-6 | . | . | CASSTLGQETQYF | TGTGCCAGCAGTACACTAGGTCAGGAGACCCAGTACTTC
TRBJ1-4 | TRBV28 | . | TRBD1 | CASSPGTANEKLFF | TGTGCCAGCAGCCCCGGGACAGCTAATGAAAAACTGTTTTTT
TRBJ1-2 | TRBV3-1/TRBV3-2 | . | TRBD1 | CASSREKDRGGYTF | TGTGCCAGCAGCCGTGAAAAAGACAGGGGTGGCTACACCTTC
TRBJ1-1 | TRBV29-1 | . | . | CSVSGVGTEAFF | TGCAGCGTTTCAGGGGTTGGCACTGAAGCTTTCTTT
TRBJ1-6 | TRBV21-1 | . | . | CASSKFRDRGKSSYNSPLHF | TGTGCCAGCAGCAAATTCCGGGACAGGGGGAAGAGCTCCTATAATTCACCCCTCCACTTT
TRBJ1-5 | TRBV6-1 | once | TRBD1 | CASSVQRGLDNQPQHF | TGTGCCAGCAGTGTTCAAAGGGGGCTTGACAATCAGCCCCAGCATTTT
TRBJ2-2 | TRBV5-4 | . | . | CASSSSRGNTGELFF | TGTGCCAGCAGCTCCAGCCGGGGGAACACCGGGGAGCTGTTTTTT
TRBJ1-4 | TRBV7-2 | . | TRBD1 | CASSLRYRGRRNEKLFF | TGTGCCAGCAGCTTACGGTACAGGGGGCGAAGGAATGAAAAACTGTTTTTT
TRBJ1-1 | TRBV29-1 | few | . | CSVQGLHTEAFF | TGCAGCGTTCAGGGGCTTCACACTGAAGCTTTCTTT
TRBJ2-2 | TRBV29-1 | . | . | CSVGSSTSNTGELFF | TGCAGCGTTGGGTCGAGCACCTCGAACACCGGGGAGCTGTTTTTT
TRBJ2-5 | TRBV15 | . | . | CATSRDRKGQGKETQYF | TGTGCCACCAGCAGAGATAGAAAAGGGCAGGGGAAAGAGACCCAGTACTTC
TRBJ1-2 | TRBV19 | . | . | CASSNPGEDYGYTF | TGTGCCAGTAGTAACCCAGGGGAAGACTATGGCTACACCTTC
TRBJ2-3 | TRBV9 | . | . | CASSVEGLSTDTQYF | TGTGCCAGCAGCGTAGAGGGACTGAGCACAGATACGCAGTATTTT
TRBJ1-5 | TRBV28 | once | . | CASSLIQQGNQPQHF | TGTGCCAGCAGTTTAATTCAACAGGGAAACCAGCCCCAGCATTTT
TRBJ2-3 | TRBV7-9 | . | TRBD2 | CASSPGTSGTTDTQYF | TGTGCCAGCAGCCCGGGGACTAGCGGGACCACAGATACGCAGTATTTT
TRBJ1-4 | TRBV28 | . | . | CASSFTVGETNEKLFF | TGTGCCAGCAGTTTTACTGTCGGGGAAACTAATGAAAAACTGTTTTTT
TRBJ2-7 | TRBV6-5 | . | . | CASSKSQGTYEQYF | TGTGCCAGCAGCAAAAGCCAGGGAACCTACGAGCAGTACTTC
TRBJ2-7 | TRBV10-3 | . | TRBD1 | CAISDGGQGQYF | TGTGCCATCAGTGATGGGGGACAGGGGCAGTACTTC
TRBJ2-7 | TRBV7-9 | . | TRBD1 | CASSARGPNPYEQYF | TGTGCCAGCAGCGCAAGGGGGCCCAACCCCTACGAGCAGTACTTC
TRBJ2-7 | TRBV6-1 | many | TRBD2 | CASSELAGGPYEQYF | TGTGCCAGCAGTGAACTAGCGGGAGGGCCCTACGAGCAGTACTTC
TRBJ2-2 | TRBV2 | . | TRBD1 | CASSGSGGRGELFF | TGTGCCAGCAGTGGTTCAGGGGGAAGGGGGGAGCTGTTTTTT
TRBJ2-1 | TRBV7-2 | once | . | CASSLLQSEQFF | TGTGCCAGCAGCTTATTACAATCCGAGCAGTTCTTC
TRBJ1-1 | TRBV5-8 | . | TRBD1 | CASSLGQGAAGPEAFF | TGTGCCAGCAGCTTGGGACAGGGGGCCGCAGGCCCTGAAGCTTTCTTT
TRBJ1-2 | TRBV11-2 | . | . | CASRGDNYGYTF | TGTGCCAGCAGAGGGGATAACTATGGCTACACCTTC
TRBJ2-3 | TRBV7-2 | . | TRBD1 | CASSFTGGDTQYF | TGTGCCAGCAGCTTTACAGGGGGAGATACGCAGTATTTT
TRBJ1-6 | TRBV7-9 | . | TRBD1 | CASSSDRGNSPLHF | TGTGCCAGCAGTTCCGACAGGGGTAATTCACCCCTCCACTTT
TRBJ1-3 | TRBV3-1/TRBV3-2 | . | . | CASSFRVYSGNTIYF | TGTGCCAGCAGCTTCAGGGTCTACTCTGGAAACACCATATATTTT
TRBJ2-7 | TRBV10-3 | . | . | CAIQQEKSYEQYF | TGTGCCATCCAACAGGAGAAGTCCTACGAGCAGTACTTC
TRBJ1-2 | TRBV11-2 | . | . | CASSLNPTVTYGYTF | TGTGCCAGCAGCTTAAATCCGACAGTGACCTATGGCTACACCTTC
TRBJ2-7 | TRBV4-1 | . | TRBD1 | CASSQEGTGGAGYEQYF | TGCGCCAGCAGCCAAGAGGGGACAGGGGGCGCTGGCTACGAGCAGTACTTC
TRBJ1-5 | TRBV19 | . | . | CASRLREGSNQPQHF | TGTGCCAGTAGATTGAGGGAAGGGAGCAATCAGCCCCAGCATTTT
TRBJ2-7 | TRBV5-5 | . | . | CASSRTRDEQYF | TGTGCCAGCAGCCGCACTCGGGACGAGCAGTACTTC
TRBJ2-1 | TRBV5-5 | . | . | CASSPRGSGASSYNEQFF | TGTGCCAGCAGCCCTAGGGGGTCAGGGGCGAGCTCCTACAATGAGCAGTTCTTC
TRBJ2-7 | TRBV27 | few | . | CASSITGSSYEQYF | TGTGCCAGCAGTATCACAGGTTCCTCCTACGAGCAGTACTTC
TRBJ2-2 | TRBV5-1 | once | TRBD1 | CASSNAPRGTGELFF | TGCGCCAGCAGCAACGCCCCCAGGGGGACCGGGGAGCTGTTTTTT
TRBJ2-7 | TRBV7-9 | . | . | CASSLGQGKSYEQYF | TGTGCCAGCAGCTTAGGGCAGGGGAAGTCCTACGAGCAGTACTTC
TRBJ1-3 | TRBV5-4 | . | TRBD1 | CASSVDRGGNTIYF | TGTGCCAGCAGCGTGGACAGGGGAGGAAACACCATATATTTT
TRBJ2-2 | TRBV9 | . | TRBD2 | CASSAGLAGNTGELFF | TGTGCCAGCAGCGCGGGACTAGCGGGGAACACCGGGGAGCTGTTTTTT
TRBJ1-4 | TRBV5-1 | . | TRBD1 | CASSLRPGQGDEKLFF | TGCGCCAGCAGCCTAAGGCCGGGACAGGGGGATGAAAAACTGTTTTTT
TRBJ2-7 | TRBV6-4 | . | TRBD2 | CASRRTSGRAYEQYF | TGTGCCAGCAGACGGACTAGCGGGAGAGCCTACGAGCAGTACTTC
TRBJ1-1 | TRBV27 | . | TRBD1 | CASSRQGWGNTEAFF | TGTGCCAGCAGTCGACAGGGATGGGGCAACACTGAAGCTTTCTTT
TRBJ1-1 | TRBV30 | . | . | CAWSSDRNTEAFF | TGTGCCTGGAGTTCCGACAGGAACACTGAAGCTTTCTTT